This T cell receptor (beta chain) originates from a study of T-cell reconstitution after alpha-beta-depleted transplantation in children. Findings and caveats of the study: Surviving recipient T cells and thymic progenitors accounted for the high day-60 TCRbeta diversity observed in some patients. Roughly two months post-transplant, alpha-beta T cells reportedly originated from several hundred graft clones that had expanded.

Preparing the TCRbeta library involved the use of unique molecular identifiers. MiXCR, applied by TCRdb to the PCR reads, yields one record per CDR3 protein. The table records around 190,000 distinct CDR3 sequences, 6.6% of them present only once. Germline CDR1 and CDR2: LGHNA and YSLEER. The CDR3 is 15 residues long. V shed 1 base and J 0 bases; nucleotides not matched to a gene: 2. This clonotype has ten or more counts. Its antigen is unidentified. The TCR sequence derives from a boy between 2 and 10 years old with acute lymphoblastic leukemia, due to receive a stem cell transplant. Here the sequenced sample was PBMCs, taken before TCRalphabeta/CD19-depleted stem cell transplant. V is TRBV4-3 and J is TRBJ2-7; 8 bases align to TRBD1. The CDR3 region is CASSQATGDSYEQYF. The CDR3 DNA sequence: TGCGCCAGCAGCCAAGCGACAGGGGACTCCTACGAGCAGTACTTC.